The 32 T cell receptor beta chains reported below all come from one sample, sequenced in a study of blood T cell repertoires in COVID-19 (TCRdb year 2020). Library method: the immunoSEQ multiplex PCR assay. In TCRdb, the immuneACCESS table is reduced to in-frame sequences with V and J assigned. These tables do not hold every clone; where another copy was compared, an unresolved V gene accounts for under half, and the others remain unexplained. Across this sample there are 250,000 to 350,000 clones, with about four fifths seen only once. Of the sample, more than 1.1% is held by the ten largest clones. Specimen: peripheral blood. Receptors originate from a human donor with COVID-19, enrolled during active disease. The donor label of this sample is uncertain.

The V and J genes are TRBV7-2 and TRBJ2-1; possibly TRBD2 for D (6 bases). The CDR3 covers 14 residues. V lost 1 base and J lost 5, with 9 bases in between. CDR1 is SGHTA and CDR2 is FQGNSA in the germline V gene. The CDR3 DNA reads as TGTGCCAGCAGCTTAGGGACTACCGACAATGAGCAGTTCTTC. Protein: CASSLGTTDNEQFF. Full variable domain (missing parts from reference TRBV7-2 and TRBJ2-1): GAGVSQSPSNKVTEKGKDVELRCDPISGHTALYWYRQSLGQGLEFLIYFQGNSAPDKSGLPSDRFSAERTGGSVSTLTIQRTQQEDSAVYLCASSLGTTDNEQFFGPGTRLTVL.

This chain connects TRBV29-1 to TRBJ2-3; D possibly corresponds to TRBD1 (5 bases). Germline V gene sequence: CDR1 SQVTM, CDR2 ANQGSEA. Trimming shortened V by 0 bases and J by 1 base, and 11 bases separated the two germline ends. The CDR3 has 15 residues. The chain's CDR3 is CSVEEGQGGTDTQYF. CDR3 DNA sequence: TGCAGCGTTGAAGAGGGTCAAGGGGGCACAGATACGCAGTATTTT.

The chain joins TRBV10-3 to TRBJ1-2; D unclear. Trimming shortened V by 7 bases and J by 0 bases, and 15 bases separated the two germline ends. CDR3 length equals 15 residues. Germline values: CDR1 ENHRY, CDR2 SYGVKD. CDR3: CAIIPSLRANYGYTF. As DNA, the CDR3 is TGTGCCATCATACCTTCACTCCGGGCTAACTATGGCTACACCTTC.

CDR3 in DNA: TGCGCCAGTGCCGGGACACAGAACACTGAAGCTTTCTTT. This codes for CASAGTQNTEAFF. The V and J genes are TRBV10-2 and TRBJ1-1, with D perhaps matching TRBD1 (6 bases). V lost 9 bases to trimming and J lost 1 base, with 12 bases between them. There are 13 residues in the CDR3. From germline, CDR1 is WSHSY and CDR2 SAAADI.

The CDR3 nucleotides are TGTGCCAGCAGTGTTGAGCGGGGACAACCGTCCTCTGGAAACACCATATATTTT. Its protein product is CASSVERGQPSSGNTIYF. The genes are TRBV2 and TRBJ1-3, with D possibly TRBD1 on 6 matching bases. Looked up from germline, CDR1 is SNHLY and CDR2 is FYNNEI. This CDR3 has 18 residues. The V and J ends lost 4 bases and 0 bases respectively, with 19 bases between them.

The chain links TRBV5-5 to TRBJ2-5, with a weak D call TRBD2 (5 bases). This CDR3 spans 15 amino acids. CDR1 SGHKS and CDR2 YYEKEE come from the germline V gene (reference sequence). Between the trimmed V and J ends, which lost 0 bases and 4 bases, there was a span of 13 bases. CDR3 sequence: CASSLAGDSPETQYF. CDR3 nucleotides: TGTGCCAGCAGCTTGGCCGGGGATAGCCCAGAGACCCAGTACTTC.

For the CDR3, the DNA is TGTGCCAGCAGCTTCCAGACGTGGGCTCAGCCCCAGCATTTT. Its translation: CASSFQTWAQPQHF. The rearrangement uses TRBV9 and TRBJ1-5; D ambiguous. The germline CDR1 and CDR2 sequences are SGDLS and YYNGEE. This CDR3 contains 14 residues. Trimming removed 4 bases from V and 6 bases from J, with 14 bases in between.

The V call is TRBV5-6, the J call TRBJ2-1, with D uncertain. The CDR3 contains 15 residues. The V end lost 1 base, the J end lost 3 bases, and 11 bases lay between the germline ends. Germline V lookup: CDR1 SGHDT, CDR2 YYEEEE. The CDR3 coding sequence is TGTGCCAGCAGCTTGTTGTCTTCCTACTACAATGAGCAGTTCTTC. Translated: CASSLLSSYYNEQFF.

The chain links TRBV28 to TRBJ1-6, with D possibly matching TRBD1 (5 bases). The CDR3 is 17 residues long. Germline CDR1 reads MDHEN; CDR2 reads SYDVKM. V was clipped by 8 bases and J by 0 bases, with 17 bases between them. The CDR3 DNA is TGTGCCAGCGTGGGGGGGGGAGGGAACTCCTATAATTCACCCCTCCACTTT. It specifies CASVGGGGNSYNSPLHF.

V and J are TRBV19 and TRBJ1-2; TRBD1 matches at 10 bases. The germline gives CDR1 LNHDA, CDR2 SQIVND (reference sequence). This CDR3 comprises 14 residues. J lost 1 base, V lost 10 bases, and 6 bases had no gene match. The CDR3 sequence is CATSDRGRNYGYTF. Written as DNA, the CDR3 is TGTGCCACTTCAGACAGGGGGCGTAACTATGGCTACACCTTC.

This chain links TRBV27 with TRBJ2-1; 7 bases are a match to TRBD1. Germline V gene data show CDR1 as MNHEY and CDR2 as SMNVEV (reference sequence). Trimming removed 5 bases from V and 4 bases from J; junction bases left unmatched: 8. The CDR3 spans 15 residues. The CDR3 reads CASSPTGAIYNEQFF. CDR3 bases: TGTGCCAGCAGTCCCACAGGGGCGATATACAATGAGCAGTTCTTC.

The J gene is TRBJ1-3, the V gene TRBV2; D ambiguous. Trimming shortened V by 1 base and J by 3 bases, and 7 bases separated the two germline ends. In germline, CDR1 is SNHLY, CDR2 FYNNEI. The CDR3 is 14 amino acids. The CDR3 loop reads CASSEGPNGNTIYF. The DNA for the CDR3 is TGTGCCAGCAGTGAAGGTCCAAATGGAAACACCATATATTTT.

This sequence joins TRBV7-2 and TRBJ1-5, with 7 bases matching TRBD1. J was trimmed by 7 bases and V by 6 bases; bases with no gene match: 6. The CDR3 has 13 residues. Germline V CDR1 and CDR2: SGHTA, FQGNSA. The CDR3 DNA reads TGTGCCAGCAGTACACAGGGGTTACAGCCCCAGCATTTT. Translation gives CASSTQGLQPQHF.

The CDR3 reads CATGAGGEGTEAFF. CDR3 DNA sequence: TGTGCCACTGGTGCCGGGGGAGAAGGCACTGAAGCTTTCTTT. The chain employs TRBV10-3 and TRBJ1-1; the D gene is possibly TRBD1 (5 bases). The ends were cut back, 10 bases at V and 4 bases at J, with 19 bases in the middle. Germline V gives CDR1 ENHRY, CDR2 SYGVKD. CDR3 length equals 14 residues.

The CDR3 DNA sequence: TGTGCCAGCAGCTTACCGATACTTCTCGAGCTGAACACTGAAGCTTTCTTT. As protein: CASSLPILLELNTEAFF. The V gene is TRBV7-9, the J gene TRBJ1-1; no clear D gene. Germline V gene data show CDR1 as SEHNR and CDR2 as FQNEAQ (reference sequence). V was clipped by 2 bases and J by 0 bases, with 16 bases between them. CDR3 size: 17 residues.

V is TRBV7-9 and J is TRBJ1-1; the D is unclear. Germline values: CDR1 SEHNR, CDR2 FQNEAQ (reference sequence). V was cut by 1 base and J by 6 bases, with 9 bases left in between. This CDR3 is built from 13 residues. The CDR3 here is CASSLDLTPEAFF. The DNA for the CDR3 is TGTGCCAGCAGCTTAGATTTGACTCCTGAAGCTTTCTTT.

The rearrangement joins TRBV7-9 to TRBJ2-1, with TRBD1 as a possible D gene (6 bases). The CDR3 runs 16 residues. Germline-derived CDR1 and CDR2 are SEHNR and FQNEAQ (reference sequence). V lost 1 base to trimming and J lost 2 bases, with 12 bases between them. CDR3 in DNA: TGTGCCAGCAGCTTAGATGTGGACAGCCCCTACAATGAGCAGTTCTTC. Protein sequence: CASSLDVDSPYNEQFF. The full variable domain, in which reference TRBV7-9 and TRBJ2-1 provide the parts outside the CDR3, is DTGVSQNPRHKITKRGQNVTFRCDPISEHNRLYWYRQTLGQGPEFLTYFQNEAQLEKSRLLSDRFSAERPKGSFSTLEIQRTEQGDSAMYLCASSLDVDSPYNEQFFGPGTRLTVL.

This chain uses TRBV23-1 with TRBJ2-1, with D possibly matching TRBD1 (5 bases). TRBV23-1 is known as an ORF, though its function is uncertain. Trimming cost V 6 bases and J 8 bases, with 17 bases left between them. The CDR3 is made up of 14 amino acids. The CDR3 DNA reads as TGCGCCAGCAGCCGATCAGGGTTGAGCGATGAGCAGTTCTTC. Its protein product is CASSRSGLSDEQFF.

This clone was counted a few times. The V call is TRBV7-2, the J call TRBJ1-6, with 8 positions matching TRBD1. CDR1 is SGHTA and CDR2 is FQGNSA in the germline V gene. The J segment lost 10 bases and the V segment lost 5 bases, leaving 7 bases of the junction unmatched. The CDR3 runs to 14 residues. The CDR3 sequence is CASSVGQGNSPLHF. CDR3 nucleotide sequence: TGTGCCAGCAGCGTCGGACAGGGAAACTCACCCCTCCACTTT.

Of note for this clone: The junction does not match germline at one end; this may be a read error. The rearrangement uses TRBV20-1 and TRBJ2-7, with 9 bases lining up with TRBD2. Per germline, CDR1 DFQATT and CDR2 SNEGSKA (reference sequence). The CDR3 runs 11 residues. CDR3 residues: CSARGSGTSLF. CDR3 in DNA: TGCAGTGCTAGGGGATCCGGGACTAGCCTTTTC.

The rearrangement joins TRBV28 to TRBJ1-5; possibly TRBD1 for D (5 bases). Germline V gene data show CDR1 as MDHEN and CDR2 as SYDVKM. V was cut by 7 bases and J by 6 bases, with 19 bases left in between. The CDR3 has 15 residues. CDR3 residues: CASTAQSGGGQPQHF. CDR3 bases: TGTGCCAGCACCGCCCAATCAGGCGGGGGTCAGCCCCAGCATTTT.

The V gene is TRBV30, the J gene TRBJ2-3, with D perhaps TRBD2 (6 bases). The V gene's germline CDR1 is GTSNPN and CDR2 SVGIG (reference sequence). The V gene lost 1 base and the J gene lost 0 bases, with 11 bases spanning the gap. This CDR3 is 15 amino acids long. CDR3 loop: CAWSGRSGSTDTQYF. Here the CDR3 DNA reads TGTGCCTGGAGTGGGCGAAGCGGGAGCACAGATACGCAGTATTTT. Full variable domain (outside the CDR3, taken from reference TRBV30 and TRBJ2-3): SQTIHQWPATLVQPVGSPLSLECTVEGTSNPNLYWYRQAAGRGLQLLFYSVGIGQISSEVPQNLSASRPQDRQFILSSKKLLLSDSGFYLCAWSGRSGSTDTQYFGPGTRLTVL.

V usage is TRBV4-1 and J usage is TRBJ2-7; 8 bases match TRBD2. With V trimmed by 4 bases and J by 6 bases, 11 bases remained unmatched. In germline, CDR1 is MGHRA, CDR2 YSYEKL. The CDR3 is 15 amino acids. CDR3 nucleotides: TGCGCCAGCAGCCCAGTAGCGGGGACGGGGAGCGAGCAGTACTTC. Amino acids: CASSPVAGTGSEQYF.

The rearrangement links TRBV19 to TRBJ1-1; D perhaps matches TRBD1 (6 bases). Trimming took off 5 bases at V and 3 bases at J, with 10 bases between the two ends. The CDR3 sequence is 13 residues long. Germline V gene sequence: CDR1 LNHDA, CDR2 SQIVND (reference sequence). CDR3 residues: CASSVAGDTEAFF. For the CDR3, the DNA is TGTGCCAGTAGTGTAGCAGGGGACACTGAAGCTTTCTTT.

The chain joins TRBV9 to TRBJ1-1, with TRBD1 matching over 7 bases. The germline CDR1 and CDR2 sequences are SGDLS and YYNGEE. The CDR3 totals 14 residues. The ends lost 1 base at V and 5 bases at J; junction bases unmatched: 5. The CDR3 coding sequence is TGTGCCAGCAGCGTATCAACAGGGGAGACTGAAGCTTTCTTT. This sequence encodes CASSVSTGETEAFF. The full variable domain, its missing parts supplied by reference TRBV9 and TRBJ1-1, is DSGVTQTPKHLITATGQRVTLRCSPRSGDLSVYWYQQSLDQGLQFLIQYYNGEERAKGNILERFSAQQFPDLHSELNLSSLELGDSALYFCASSVSTGETEAFFGQGTRLTVV.

The rearrangement uses TRBV5-3 and TRBJ2-2, with TRBD2 matching over 9 bases. TRBV5-3 is designated an ORF whose function remains uncertain. The trim removed 3 bases at V and 1 base at J, leaving 10 bases unmatched. CDR3 length equals 18 residues. CDR3 coding DNA: TGTGCCAGAAGCTGTAGCGGGAGTGAGGCCCTGAACACCGGGGAGCTGTTTTTT. Translated: CARSCSGSEALNTGELFF.

The chain combines TRBV5-1 with TRBJ2-3; 10 nucleotides agree with TRBD1. The ends lost 5 bases at V and 0 bases at J; junction bases unmatched: 6. The CDR3 has 16 residues. Germline CDR1 is SGHRS and CDR2 is YFSETQ. CDR3 in amino acids: CASRTGTGASTDTQYF. In DNA form, the CDR3 reads TGCGCCAGCAGAACCGGGACAGGGGCCAGCACAGATACGCAGTATTTT.

The CDR3 loop reads CASSLPLNEQFF. The CDR3 DNA is TGTGCCAGCAGTTTACCTCTCAATGAGCAGTTCTTC. This sequence joins TRBV28 and TRBJ2-1; no reliable D call. V was pared by 2 bases and J by 6 bases, with 5 bases between. The CDR3 is 12 residues long. CDR1 is MDHEN, CDR2 SYDVKM, per germline.

This clone was observed a few times. The chain recombines TRBV16 with TRBJ1-5; 11 bases are a match to TRBD1. In germline, CDR1 is KGHSY, CDR2 FQNENV. With 4 bases clipped from V and 1 base from J, the junction kept 6 bases outside the gene matches. The CDR3 is 17 residues long. The CDR3, as DNA: TGTGCCAGCAGCCGATACGGACAGGGGGCCAGCAATCAGCCCCAGCATTTT. Amino acids: CASSRYGQGASNQPQHF. Full variable domain (rest looked up from reference TRBV16 and TRBJ1-5): GEEVAQTPKHLVRGEGQKAKLYCAPIKGHSYVFWYQQVLKNEFKFLISFQNENVFDETGMPKERFSAKCLPNSPCSLEIQATKLEDSAVYFCASSRYGQGASNQPQHFGDGTRLSIL.

The gene calls are TRBV9 and TRBJ2-1, with 16 bases aligning to TRBD2. CDR3 length equals 19 residues. The V gene's germline CDR1 is SGDLS and CDR2 YYNGEE. Unmatched junction bases numbered 8, after V lost 4 bases and J lost 1 base. The CDR3 loop is CASSLRGTSGRDSYNEQFF. CDR3 bases: TGTGCCAGCAGCCTTAGAGGGACTAGCGGGAGGGATTCCTACAATGAGCAGTTCTTC.

Comments on this clone: Other DNA sequences in the same sample also yield this CDR3. V gene TRBV29-1 combines with J gene TRBJ1-1, with D possibly TRBD1 on 5 matching bases. CDR1 is SQVTM, CDR2 ANQGSEA, per germline. The CDR3 sequence is 11 residues long. V lost 6 bases to trimming and J lost 2 bases, with 7 bases between them. The DNA for the CDR3 is TGCAGCGTCAGGGTAAACACTGAAGCTTTCTTT. Translated, it gives CSVRVNTEAFF.

The chain recombines TRBV19 with TRBJ1-4; D unclear. The CDR3 has 14 amino acids. Germline-derived CDR1 and CDR2 are LNHDA and SQIVND (reference sequence). Between the trimmed V and J ends, which lost 4 bases and 8 bases, there was a span of 14 bases. The CDR3 sequence is CASSTDPAGEKLFF. For the CDR3, the DNA is TGTGCCAGTAGTACGGACCCGGCGGGGGAAAAACTGTTTTTT.